This T cell receptor beta chain was retrieved from a study of blood T cell repertoires in COVID-19. Across the whole study: Collection of acute and convalescent COVID-19 samples took place in the United States, Italy and Spain.

Seattle-derived patients entered the study during active infection and were followed longitudinally. Original data processing: Amplification of reference gene primers provided the estimated nucleated cell counts. Produced via immunoSEQ multiplex PCR; TCRdb's table is partial and in-frame only. Clonal size and the V and J genes are those of that table, whereas D and trimming came from the DNA. The sample records some 130,000 clones, 86% being singletons. The germline V and J ends were trimmed by 8 bases and 13 bases, with 18 bases remaining between them. Germline V gene lookup returns CDR1 SNHLY and CDR2 FYNNEI. The CDR3 is 13 amino acids.

This sequence joins TRBV2 and TRBJ1-6; D unclear. The specimen was peripheral blood. The source of this sequence is a woman in her 70s with COVID-19, enrolled during active disease. CDR3 DNA: TGTGCCAGCTGCCTTTACGGTAATTGGCCCCTCCACTTT. Translation: CASCLYGNWPLHF.